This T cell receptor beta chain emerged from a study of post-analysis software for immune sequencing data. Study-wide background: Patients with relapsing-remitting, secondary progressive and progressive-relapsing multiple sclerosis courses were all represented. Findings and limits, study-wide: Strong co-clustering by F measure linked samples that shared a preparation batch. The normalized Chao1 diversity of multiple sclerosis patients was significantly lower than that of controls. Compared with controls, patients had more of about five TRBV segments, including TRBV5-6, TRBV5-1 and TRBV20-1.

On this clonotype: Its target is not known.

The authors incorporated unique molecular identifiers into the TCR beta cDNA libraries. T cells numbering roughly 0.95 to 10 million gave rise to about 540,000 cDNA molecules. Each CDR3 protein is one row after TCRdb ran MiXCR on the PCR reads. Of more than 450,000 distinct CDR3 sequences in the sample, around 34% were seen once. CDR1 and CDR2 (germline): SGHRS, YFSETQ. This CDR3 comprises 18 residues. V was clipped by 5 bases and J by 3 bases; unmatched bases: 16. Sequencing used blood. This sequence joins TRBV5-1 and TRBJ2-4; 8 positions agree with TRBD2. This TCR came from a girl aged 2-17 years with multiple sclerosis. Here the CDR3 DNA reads TGCGCCAGCAGGCTGGCCTCGGGAGGGGTAGTCGACAAAAACATTCAGTACTTC. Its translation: CASRLASGGVVDKNIQYF.